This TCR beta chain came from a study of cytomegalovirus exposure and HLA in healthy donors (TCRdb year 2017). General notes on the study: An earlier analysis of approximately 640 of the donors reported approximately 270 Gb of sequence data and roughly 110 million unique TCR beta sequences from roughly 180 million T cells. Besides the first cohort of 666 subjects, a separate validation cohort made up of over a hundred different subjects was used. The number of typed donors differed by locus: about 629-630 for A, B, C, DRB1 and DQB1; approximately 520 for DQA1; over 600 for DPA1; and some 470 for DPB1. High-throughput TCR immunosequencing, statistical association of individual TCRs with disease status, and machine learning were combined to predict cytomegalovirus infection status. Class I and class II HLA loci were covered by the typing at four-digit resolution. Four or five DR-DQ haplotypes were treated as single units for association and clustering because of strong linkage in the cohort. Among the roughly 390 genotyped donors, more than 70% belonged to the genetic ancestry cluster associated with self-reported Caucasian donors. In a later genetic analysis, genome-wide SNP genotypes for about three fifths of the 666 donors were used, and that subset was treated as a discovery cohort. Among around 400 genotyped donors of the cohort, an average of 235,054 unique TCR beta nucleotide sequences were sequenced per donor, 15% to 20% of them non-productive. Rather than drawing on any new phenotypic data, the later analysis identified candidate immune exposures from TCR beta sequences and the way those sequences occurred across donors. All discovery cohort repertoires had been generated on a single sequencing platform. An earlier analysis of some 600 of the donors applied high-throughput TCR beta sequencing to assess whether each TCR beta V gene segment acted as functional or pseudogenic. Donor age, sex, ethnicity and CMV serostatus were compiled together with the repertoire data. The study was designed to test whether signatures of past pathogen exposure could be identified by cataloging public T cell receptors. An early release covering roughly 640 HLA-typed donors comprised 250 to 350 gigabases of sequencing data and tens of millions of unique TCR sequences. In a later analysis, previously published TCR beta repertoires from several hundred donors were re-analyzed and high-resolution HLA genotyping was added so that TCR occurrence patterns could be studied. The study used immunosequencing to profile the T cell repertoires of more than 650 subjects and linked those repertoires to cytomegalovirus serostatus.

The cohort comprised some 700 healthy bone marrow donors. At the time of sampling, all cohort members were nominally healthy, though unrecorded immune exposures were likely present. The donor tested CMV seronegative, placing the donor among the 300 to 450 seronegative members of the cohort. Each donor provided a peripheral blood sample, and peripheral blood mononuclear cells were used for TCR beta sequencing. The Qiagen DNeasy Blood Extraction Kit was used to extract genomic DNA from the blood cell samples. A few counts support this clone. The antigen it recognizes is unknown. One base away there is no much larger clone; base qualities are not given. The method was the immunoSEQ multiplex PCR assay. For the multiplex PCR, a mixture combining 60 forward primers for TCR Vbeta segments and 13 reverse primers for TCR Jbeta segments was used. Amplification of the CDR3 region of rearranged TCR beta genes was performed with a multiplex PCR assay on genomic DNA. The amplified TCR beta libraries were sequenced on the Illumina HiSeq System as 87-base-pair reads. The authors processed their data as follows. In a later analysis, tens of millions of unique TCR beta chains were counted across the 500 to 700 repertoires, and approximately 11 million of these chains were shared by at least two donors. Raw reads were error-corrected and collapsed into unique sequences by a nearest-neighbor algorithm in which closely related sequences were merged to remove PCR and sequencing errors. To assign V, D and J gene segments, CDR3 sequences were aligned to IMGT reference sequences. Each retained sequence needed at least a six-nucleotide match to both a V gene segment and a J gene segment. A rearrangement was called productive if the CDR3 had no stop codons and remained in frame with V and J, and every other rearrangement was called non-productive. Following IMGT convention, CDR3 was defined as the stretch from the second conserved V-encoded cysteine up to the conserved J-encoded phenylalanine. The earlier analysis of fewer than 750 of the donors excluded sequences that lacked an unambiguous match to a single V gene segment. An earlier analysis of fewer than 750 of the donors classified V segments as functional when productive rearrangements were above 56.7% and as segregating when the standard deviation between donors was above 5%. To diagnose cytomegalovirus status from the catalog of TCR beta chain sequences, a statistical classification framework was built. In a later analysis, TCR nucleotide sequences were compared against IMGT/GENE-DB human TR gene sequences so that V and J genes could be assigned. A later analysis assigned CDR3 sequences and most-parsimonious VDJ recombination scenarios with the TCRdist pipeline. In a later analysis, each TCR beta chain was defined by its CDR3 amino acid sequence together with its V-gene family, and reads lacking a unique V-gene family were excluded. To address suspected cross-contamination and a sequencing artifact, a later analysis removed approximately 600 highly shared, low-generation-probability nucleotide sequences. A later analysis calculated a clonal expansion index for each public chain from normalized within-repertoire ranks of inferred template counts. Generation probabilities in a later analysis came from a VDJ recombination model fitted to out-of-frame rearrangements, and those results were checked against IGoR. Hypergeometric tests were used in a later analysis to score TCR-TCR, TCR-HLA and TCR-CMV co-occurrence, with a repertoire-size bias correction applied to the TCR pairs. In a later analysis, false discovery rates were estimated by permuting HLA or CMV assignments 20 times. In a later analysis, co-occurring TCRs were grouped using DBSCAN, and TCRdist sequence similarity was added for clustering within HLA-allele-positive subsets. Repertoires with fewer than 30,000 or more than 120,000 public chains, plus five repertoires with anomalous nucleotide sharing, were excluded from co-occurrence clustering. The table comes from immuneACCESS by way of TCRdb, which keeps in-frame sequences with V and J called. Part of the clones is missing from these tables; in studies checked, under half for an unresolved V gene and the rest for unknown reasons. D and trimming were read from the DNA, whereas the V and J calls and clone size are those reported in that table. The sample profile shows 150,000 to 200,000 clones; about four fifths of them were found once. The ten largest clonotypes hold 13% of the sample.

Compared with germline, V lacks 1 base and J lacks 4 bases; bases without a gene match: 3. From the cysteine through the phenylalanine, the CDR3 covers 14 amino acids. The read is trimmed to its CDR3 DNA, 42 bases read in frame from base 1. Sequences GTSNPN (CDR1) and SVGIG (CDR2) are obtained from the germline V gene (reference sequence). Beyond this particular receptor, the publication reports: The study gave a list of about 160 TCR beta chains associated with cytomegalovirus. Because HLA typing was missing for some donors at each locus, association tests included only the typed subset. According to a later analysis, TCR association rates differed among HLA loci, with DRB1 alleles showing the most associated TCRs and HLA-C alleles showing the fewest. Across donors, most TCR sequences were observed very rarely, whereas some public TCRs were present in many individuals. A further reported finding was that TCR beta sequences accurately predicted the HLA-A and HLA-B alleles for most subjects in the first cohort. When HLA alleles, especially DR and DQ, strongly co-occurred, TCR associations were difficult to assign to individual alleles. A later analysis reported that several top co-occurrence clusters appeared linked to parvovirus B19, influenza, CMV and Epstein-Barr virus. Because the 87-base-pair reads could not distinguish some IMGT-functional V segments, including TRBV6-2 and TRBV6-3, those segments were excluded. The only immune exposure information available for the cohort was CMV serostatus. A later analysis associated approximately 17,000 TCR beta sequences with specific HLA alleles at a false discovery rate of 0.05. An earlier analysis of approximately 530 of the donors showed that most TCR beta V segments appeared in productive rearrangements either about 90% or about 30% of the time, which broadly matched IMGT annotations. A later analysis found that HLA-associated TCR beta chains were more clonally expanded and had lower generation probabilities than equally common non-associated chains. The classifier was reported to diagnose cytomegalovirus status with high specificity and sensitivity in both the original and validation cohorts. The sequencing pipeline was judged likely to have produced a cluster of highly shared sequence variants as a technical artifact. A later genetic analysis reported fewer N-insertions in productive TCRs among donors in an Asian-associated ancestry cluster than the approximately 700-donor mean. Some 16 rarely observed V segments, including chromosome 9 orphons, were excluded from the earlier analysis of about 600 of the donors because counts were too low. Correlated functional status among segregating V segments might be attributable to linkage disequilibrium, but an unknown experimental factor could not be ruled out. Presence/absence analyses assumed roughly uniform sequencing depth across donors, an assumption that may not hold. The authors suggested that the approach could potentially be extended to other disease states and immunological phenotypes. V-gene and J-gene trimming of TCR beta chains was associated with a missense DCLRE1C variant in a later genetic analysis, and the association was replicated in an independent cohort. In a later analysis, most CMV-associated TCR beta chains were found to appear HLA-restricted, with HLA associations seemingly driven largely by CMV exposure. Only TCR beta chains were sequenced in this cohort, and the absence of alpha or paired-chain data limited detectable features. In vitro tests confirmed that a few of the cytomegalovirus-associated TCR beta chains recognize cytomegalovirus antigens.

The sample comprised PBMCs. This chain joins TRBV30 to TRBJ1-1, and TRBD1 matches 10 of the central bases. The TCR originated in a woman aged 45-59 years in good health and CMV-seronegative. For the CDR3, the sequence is CAWSGRTGGTEAFF. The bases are TGTGCCTGGAGTGGTCGGACAGGGGGCACTGAAGCTTTCTTT.